Below, 12 T cell receptor beta chains from the same sample are listed, as sequenced in a study of shared clonotypes between healthy human individuals. Repertoires were generated with immunoSEQ multiplex PCR, while TCRdb's copy carries only in-frame clones and drops some. This table has under 1,100,000 clones, roughly 80% appearing once. Sequencing was carried out using memory CD4+ T cells sorted from blood. This sample's subset: CD45RA-negative fraction. The origin of the receptors is a young man in good health.

The CDR3 bases are TGTGCCAGCAAAGAGACCAGCGTTATGAACACTGAAGCTTTCTTT. Its translation: CASKETSVMNTEAFF. The V gene is TRBV6-5, the J gene TRBJ1-1; D not certain. Germline V gene sequence: CDR1 MNHEY, CDR2 SVGAGI. With 7 bases removed from V and 0 bases from J, the gap between germline ends came to 15 bases. The CDR3 is 15 residues long.

Of note for this clone: Other DNA variants within this sample encode the same CDR3. V usage is TRBV7-9 and J usage is TRBJ1-5; TRBD1 agrees at 9 bases. Per germline, CDR1 SEHNR and CDR2 FQNEAQ (reference sequence). This CDR3 spans 13 amino acids. Trimming cost V 5 bases and J 5 bases; bases outside gene matches: 1. DNA for the CDR3: TGTGCCAGCAGCCGGGACAGGGATCAGCCCCAGCATTTT. Translated: CASSRDRDQPQHF.

The chain combines TRBV4-1 with TRBJ2-7, with 7 bases matching TRBD2. This CDR3 is built from 16 residues. The V and J ends lost 3 bases and 0 bases, in that order; junction bases with no gene match: 8. Germline CDR1 is MGHRA and CDR2 is YSYEKL. CDR3 amino acids: CASSQGFGGSSYEQYF. The CDR3 coding sequence is TGCGCCAGCAGCCAGGGTTTCGGGGGGAGCTCCTACGAGCAGTACTTC.

The chain employs TRBV5-1 and TRBJ2-7; 9 bases are a match to TRBD2. Germline V lookup: CDR1 SGHRS, CDR2 YFSETQ. The V segment lost 3 bases and the J segment 5 bases; nucleotides outside the gene matches: 6. The CDR3 runs to 14 residues. This CDR3 is CASSSTGTSNEQYF. For the CDR3, the DNA is TGCGCCAGCAGCTCCACCGGGACTAGCAACGAGCAGTACTTC.

Comments on this clone: Other nucleotide sequences from this sample produce the same CDR3. This sequence joins TRBV7-2 and TRBJ2-3, with D possibly being TRBD1 or TRBD2 (5 bases each). Germline CDR1 reads SGHTA; CDR2 reads FQGNSA. Trimming pared 2 bases from V and 0 bases from J, leaving 9 bases between. The CDR3 loop spans 15 amino acids. The CDR3 DNA is TGTGCCAGCAGCTTACGGGGCCGTAGCACAGATACGCAGTATTTT. Translated: CASSLRGRSTDTQYF.

V is TRBV20-1 and J is TRBJ1-2; D is uncertain. Trimming cost V 1 base and J 14 bases, with 8 bases left between them. Germline values: CDR1 DFQATT, CDR2 SNEGSKA (reference sequence). The CDR3 contains 9 residues. The CDR3 protein is CSARGERTF. The CDR3 nucleotides are TGCAGTGCTAGAGGAGAGCGGACCTTC.

The CDR3 reads CASSLSGTGARTFSTEAFF. The CDR3 DNA reads as TGCGCCAGCAGCTTGTCCGGGACAGGGGCCCGCACTTTTAGCACTGAAGCTTTCTTT. This rearrangement joins TRBV5-1 to TRBJ1-1; TRBD1 aligns across 10 bases. V dropped 1 base and J dropped 4; count of bases not matched to a gene: 16. Germline V CDR1 and CDR2: SGHRS, YFSETQ. CDR3 length: 19 residues. The full variable domain, completed using reference TRBV5-1 and TRBJ1-1, is KAGVTQTPRYLIKTRGQQVTLSCSPISGHRSVSWYQQTPGQGLQFLFEYFSETQRNKGNFPGRFSGRQFSNSRSEMNVSTLELGDSALYLCASSLSGTGARTFSTEAFFGQGTRLTVV.

The rearrangement links TRBV29-1 to TRBJ2-5, with 10 bases identical to TRBD1. The J call may be wrong; the DNA end is better matched by TRBJ2-7. The CDR3 spans 15 residues. Germline CDR1 SQVTM, CDR2 ANQGSEA. The CDR3 protein is CSVADRGRVIYEQYF. CDR3 nucleotide sequence: TGCAGCGTGGCCGACAGGGGGCGAGTAATCTACGAGCAGTACTTC.

This clone was found once. A much larger clone sits a single nucleotide away, making a read error possible. The sample has other DNA sequences that encode this CDR3 too. The J gene is TRBJ2-3, the V gene TRBV7-9; D uncertain. From germline, CDR1 is SEHNR and CDR2 FQNEAQ (reference sequence). The V gene lost 4 bases and the J gene lost 2 bases, with 1 base spanning the gap. This CDR3 has 11 amino acids. DNA for the CDR3: TGTGCCAGCAGCTACACAGATACGCAGTATTTT. This codes for CASSYTDTQYF. Full variable domain (missing parts from reference TRBV7-9 and TRBJ2-3): DTGVSQNPRHKITKRGQNVTFRCDPISEHNRLYWYRQTLGQGPEFLTYFQNEAQLEKSRLLSDRFSAERPKGSFSTLEIQRTEQGDSAMYLCASSYTDTQYFGPGTRLTVL.

The chain employs TRBV19 and TRBJ2-3, with D possibly being TRBD2 (5 bases). This CDR3 region has 13 residues. Looked up from germline, CDR1 is LNHDA and CDR2 is SQIVND (reference sequence). Trimming cost V 10 bases and J 2 bases, with 13 bases left between them. Here the CDR3 DNA reads TGTGCCACTTCCTGGGGAGCCACAGATACGCAGTATTTT. Translated, it gives CATSWGATDTQYF.

The chain uses TRBV5-1 and TRBJ2-5; 8 nucleotides line up with TRBD2. The J segment lost 2 bases and the V segment lost 1 base, leaving 7 bases of the junction unmatched. Germline assignment: CDR1 SGHRS and CDR2 YFSETQ. This CDR3 comprises 16 residues. CDR3 loop: CASSLMPRGDQETQYF. The CDR3 DNA reads TGCGCCAGCAGCTTGATGCCGCGGGGGGATCAAGAGACCCAGTACTTC. Full variable domain (outside the CDR3, taken from reference TRBV5-1 and TRBJ2-5): KAGVTQTPRYLIKTRGQQVTLSCSPISGHRSVSWYQQTPGQGLQFLFEYFSETQRNKGNFPGRFSGRQFSNSRSEMNVSTLELGDSALYLCASSLMPRGDQETQYFGPGTRLLVL.

There are a few counts of this clone. The chain employs TRBV7-9 and TRBJ1-4, with D possibly being TRBD1 (6 bases). CDR3 size: 14 residues. Germline CDR1 SEHNR, CDR2 FQNEAQ (reference sequence). Trimming removed 3 bases at V and 8 bases at J, with 13 bases between. The CDR3 bases are TGTGCCAGCAGCTTCGGGGTTACAGGGGAAAAACTGTTTTTT. Its protein product is CASSFGVTGEKLFF. Filled out from reference TRBV7-9 and TRBJ1-4, the complete variable domain reads DTGVSQNPRHKITKRGQNVTFRCDPISEHNRLYWYRQTLGQGPEFLTYFQNEAQLEKSRLLSDRFSAERPKGSFSTLEIQRTEQGDSAMYLCASSFGVTGEKLFFGSGTQLSVL.